A single sample is the source of the 14 T cell receptor beta chains below, sequenced in a study of T cell repertoires in cytomegalovirus infection. TCRdb itself ran the reads through MiXCR, one entry per CDR3 protein. The sample consists of fewer than 1,000,000 distinct CDR3 sequences, around 30% of them appearing once. The antigens for these receptors are not known. Sequencing used cultured CD8+ T cells from PBMCs, obtained from culture after CMV antigen stimulation. The receptors here all came from a human donor in good health (CMV status not recorded). Some clones in this sample may be carry-over from other donors' samples.

The chain employs TRBV12-3 or TRBV12-4 and TRBJ2-7; D unresolved. The CDR3 length is 15 residues. V was clipped by 1 base and J by 5 bases, with 15 bases between them. In nucleotides, the CDR3 is TGTGCCAGCAGTTTAGGGCGGTCGGTTGGTAACGAGCAGTACTTC. This translates into CASSLGRSVGNEQYF.

This clonotype was seen more than once but under ten times. J is TRBJ2-1 and V is TRBV6-1, with 8 bases identical to TRBD1. The CDR3 runs 16 residues. Per the germline V gene, CDR1 is MNHNS and CDR2 is SASEGT. The V segment lost 2 bases and the J segment 0 bases; nucleotides outside the gene matches: 3. The CDR3 loop is CASSEYGTGSYNEQFF. The CDR3 DNA follows: TGTGCCAGCAGTGAATACGGGACAGGCTCCTACAATGAGCAGTTCTTC.

This clonotype was seen a few times. This chain uses TRBV13 with TRBJ2-7, with TRBD2 matching over 13 bases. The J segment lost 5 bases and the V segment lost 0 bases, leaving 1 base of the junction unmatched. Per germline, CDR1 PRHDT and CDR2 FYEKMQ (reference sequence). CDR3 size: 15 residues. The CDR3 sequence is CASSLGGTSGDEQYV. The CDR3 DNA is TGTGCCAGCAGCTTAGGCGGGACTAGCGGGGACGAGCAGTACGTC.

The chain couples TRBV6-1 to TRBJ1-1; a weak D match, TRBD1 (6 bases). The CDR3 has 15 amino acids. V lost 4 bases and J 5 bases, leaving 17 bases between the germline ends. Germline V gene sequence: CDR1 MNHNS, CDR2 SASEGT. Written as DNA, the CDR3 is TGTGCCAGCAGTGGTATCGGGGGCCCTTGGACTGAAGCTTTCTTT. Translated: CASSGIGGPWTEAFF.

This clonotype was found many times. V gene TRBV3-1 combines with J gene TRBJ2-1; D gene ambiguous. Trimming shortened V by 2 bases and J by 0 bases, and 8 bases separated the two germline ends. This CDR3 region has 15 residues. From germline, CDR1 is LGHDT and CDR2 YNNKEL (reference sequence). The CDR3 loop reads CASSQRTSSYNEQFF. The CDR3 DNA is TGTGCCAGCAGCCAAAGGACGAGCTCCTACAATGAGCAGTTCTTC.

The rearrangement joins TRBV7-6 to TRBJ1-5; 9 bases agree with TRBD1. The CDR3 sequence is 14 residues long. Germline assignment: CDR1 SGHVS and CDR2 FNYEAQ. The ends lost 5 bases at V and 6 bases at J; junction bases unmatched: 5. The CDR3 sequence is CASSGPGQGQPQHF. The CDR3 DNA reads TGTGCCAGCAGCGGTCCGGGACAGGGTCAGCCCCAGCATTTT.

The chain links TRBV24-1 to TRBJ1-1; no clear D. Per germline, CDR1 KGHDR and CDR2 SFDVKD. This CDR3 spans 12 amino acids. V shed 5 bases and J shed 0 bases, with 3 bases lying between them. In DNA form, the CDR3 reads TGTGCCACCAGTGGGGTGAACACTGAAGCTTTCTTT. Protein: CATSGVNTEAFF.

The J gene is TRBJ1-1, the V gene TRBV6-5, with 8 nucleotides matching TRBD1. There are 15 residues in the CDR3. V trimming: 2 bases; J trimming: 2 bases; junction bases outside the gene matches: 4. In germline, CDR1 is MNHEY, CDR2 SVGAGI. CDR3 loop: CASSYRTGLNTEAFF. The CDR3 DNA sequence: TGTGCCAGCAGTTACCGGACAGGGCTTAACACTGAAGCTTTCTTT.

This clonotype was seen only a few times. The chain combines TRBV10-3 with TRBJ2-1; TRBD2 agrees at 11 bases. This CDR3 contains 15 residues. Germline V gives CDR1 ENHRY, CDR2 SYGVKD. The ends lost 5 bases at V and 5 bases at J; junction bases unmatched: 5. The CDR3 sequence: CAISNGTSGNNEQFF. The CDR3 coding sequence is TGTGCCATCAGTAACGGGACTAGCGGTAACAATGAGCAGTTCTTC.

This clonotype was picked up a small number of times. The CDR3 coding sequence is TGTGCCAGCAGCTCAGAAATCAGGACGGTGCCCACTAATGAGCAGTTCTTC. Its protein product is CASSSEIRTVPTNEQFF. The chain joins TRBV9 to TRBJ2-1; no definite D call. CDR1 is SGDLS, CDR2 YYNGEE, per germline. The CDR3 is 17 residues long. The ends were cut back, 4 bases at V and 7 bases at J, with 24 bases in the middle.

This clonotype has more than one count but fewer than ten. This chain links TRBV7-8 with TRBJ2-5; 8 bases are a match to TRBD2. The CDR3 sequence is 15 residues long. The germline V gene encodes CDR1 SGHVS and CDR2 FQNEAQ. The J segment lost 1 base and the V segment lost 3 bases, leaving 4 bases of the junction unmatched. CDR3 sequence: CASSFPGLAQETQYF. The DNA for the CDR3 is TGTGCCAGCAGCTTCCCCGGACTAGCCCAAGAGACCCAGTACTTC.

The chain is built from TRBV6-5 and TRBJ1-3; no clear D. This CDR3 has 13 amino acids. Germline values: CDR1 MNHEY, CDR2 SVGAGI. V dropped 6 bases and J dropped 2 bases, with 8 bases sitting between them. CDR3 protein: CASRPLPGNTIYF. As DNA, the CDR3 is TGTGCCAGCAGGCCCCTGCCTGGAAACACCATATATTTT.

This clonotype was observed a handful of times. The chain uses TRBV7-9 and TRBJ2-7, with D possibly matching TRBD2 (6 bases). Germline V lookup: CDR1 SEHNR, CDR2 FQNEAQ (reference sequence). With 6 bases removed from V and 7 bases from J, the gap between germline ends came to 25 bases. This CDR3 has 16 amino acids. DNA of the CDR3: TGTGCCAGCAGTCGTGGGTGGGGTGTGGCGGCGGGGGAGCAGTACGTC. This codes for CASSRGWGVAAGEQYV.

This clonotype showed up just a few times. The J gene is TRBJ2-4, the V gene TRBV6-2 or TRBV6-3; no firm D call. This CDR3 is built from 13 residues. From germline, CDR1 is MNHEY and CDR2 SVGEGT. V was trimmed by 0 bases and J by 0 bases, leaving 0 bases between them. CDR3 DNA sequence: TGTGCCAGCAGTTACTCAGCCAAAAACATTCAGTACTTC. Encoded protein: CASSYSAKNIQYF.